This passage covers 8 T cell receptor beta chains from one sample sequenced in a study of molecular identifiers for immune sequencing clone quantification. TCRdb passed the PCR reads through MiXCR, listing each CDR3 protein once. In the table there are fewer than 350,000 distinct CDR3 sequences, 20% to 25% of which are singletons. The material sequenced was naive CD8+ T cells from blood, with Jurkat cell RNA spiked in. Subset of the sample: FACS-sorted CD8+CD4-CCR7+CD45RA+ naive T cells. Receptors were obtained from a human donor in good health. Some libraries in this study had Jurkat cell RNA spiked in.

This clonotype was recorded many times. This chain joins TRBV7-2 and TRBJ2-6, with 11 bases that match TRBD2. The CDR3 sequence is 18 residues long. The germline V gene has CDR1 SGHTA and CDR2 FQGNSA. V gave up 1 base and J gave up 2 bases; unmatched junction bases: 4. The CDR3 DNA sequence: TGTGCCAGCAGCTTAGTTGTAGCGGGAGGGCCTGGGGCCAACGTCCTGACTTTC. This translates into CASSLVVAGGPGANVLTF.

In regard to this clonotype: A much larger clone differs by one base, so this may be a read error. The chain uses TRBV4-3 and TRBJ1-4; D gene uncertain. The CDR3 covers 15 residues. The V end was cut by 8 bases, the J end by 5 bases, with 18 bases between. Germline CDR1 and CDR2: LGHNA and YSLEER. CDR3 DNA: TGCGCCAGCCGATCACTTCAGGAGAGAAATGAAAAACTGTTTTTT. Translated, it gives CASRSLQERNEKLFF.

This clonotype has a count of ten or more. The DNA of the CDR3 is TGTGCCACCAGCAGTGAGCGCACGGGACAGAACAATGAGCAGTTCTTC. Its translation is CATSSERTGQNNEQFF. V usage is TRBV15 and J usage is TRBJ2-1; 7 bases line up with TRBD1. The CDR3 loop spans 16 amino acids. Losses at the gene ends were 3 bases for V and 5 bases for J; bases not matched to a gene: 10. Per the germline V gene, CDR1 is LNHNV and CDR2 is YYDKDF (reference sequence).

Of note for this clonotype: Since a much larger clone is just one base distant, this may be a read error. This sequence joins TRBV7-7 and TRBJ2-3; D is unclear. Germline CDR1 is SSHAT and CDR2 is FNYEAQ (reference sequence). This CDR3 has 15 residues. CDR3 sequence: CASSLSPDSTDTQYF. For the CDR3, the DNA is TGTGCTAGCAGCTTATCCCCGGATAGCACAGATACGCAGTATTTT.

Points on this clonotype: This may come from a read error, since a much larger clone is one base off. The gene calls are TRBV6-6 and TRBJ1-3; no clear D. CDR1 is MNHNY and CDR2 is SVGAGI in the germline V gene (reference sequence). The V end was cut by 11 bases, the J end by 2 bases, with 16 bases between. This CDR3 spans 14 amino acids. The CDR3 sequence is CAGNTDRTGNTIYF. DNA of the CDR3: TGTGCCGGCAACACCGACCGCACTGGAAACACCATATATTTT.

This clonotype was recorded at least ten times. The rearrangement links TRBV7-2 to TRBJ2-6; 7 bases map to TRBD1. The CDR3 totals 17 residues. Germline assignment: CDR1 SGHTA and CDR2 FQGNSA. After removal of 4 bases from V and 0 bases from J, the junction contained 6 bases not matched to a gene. As DNA, the CDR3 is TGTGCCAGCAGCTCAGCGACAGGGTACTCTGGGGCCAACGTCCTGACTTTC. Amino acid sequence: CASSSATGYSGANVLTF.

The table lists this clonotype with many counts. This chain connects TRBV7-6 to TRBJ2-3; 10 nucleotides align to TRBD1. V shed 5 bases and J 11 bases; nucleotides not matched to a gene: 13. This CDR3 is 15 amino acids long. Germline V CDR1 and CDR2: SGHVS, FNYEAQ. CDR3 coding DNA: TGTGCCAGCAGCCCCTTTACGCCGGGACAGGGGATGCAGTATTTT. Amino acids: CASSPFTPGQGMQYF. Filled out from reference TRBV7-6 and TRBJ2-3, the complete variable domain reads GAGVSQSPRYKVTKRGQDVALRCDPISGHVSLYWYRQALGQGPEFLTYFNYEAQQDKSGLPNDRFSAERPEGSISTLTIQRTEQRDSAMYRCASSPFTPGQGMQYFGPGTRLTVL.

The CDR3 spells CASSLWIGQTLDTQYF. Here the CDR3 DNA reads TGTGCCAGCAGTTTATGGATCGGACAGACCCTAGATACGCAGTATTTT. This sequence joins TRBV27 and TRBJ2-3; D is perhaps TRBD1 (6 bases). V lost 1 base and J lost 5, with 16 bases in between. This CDR3 contains 16 residues. Germline V CDR1 and CDR2: MNHEY, SMNVEV (reference sequence).